The clone carrying this TCR beta chain was picked up a small number of times. Antigen unknown. One entry per CDR3 protein results from TCRdb running MiXCR on the 5' RACE reads. Of 250,000 to 350,000 distinct CDR3 sequences in the sample, nearly 9.5% were seen once. This specimen comes from a study of identical twins. Germline V gene sequence: CDR1 MNHEY, CDR2 SVGEGT. This CDR3 is built from 15 residues. J lost 6 bases, V lost 5 bases, and 8 bases had no gene match. The study, taken as a whole, reports: Invariant MAIT and iNKT cells may have partly biased zero-insertion analyses.

These sequences were also reported in another study, on yellow fever vaccine responses in identical twins. From that study: A vaccine T cell response that seemed partly convergent and partly personalized was reported in twins.

The sequence was collected from a woman aged 18-29 years in good health. The sample consisted of CD8+ T cells sorted from blood. V and J are TRBV6-2 or TRBV6-3 and TRBJ2-1, with TRBD2 identical over 9 bases. The CDR3 DNA reads as TGTGCCAGCAGTAGACTAGCGGCAGGGGGCAATGAGCAGTTCTTC. Encoded protein: CASSRLAAGGNEQFF.